Presented here are 18 T cell receptor beta chains from one specimen sequenced in a study of identical twins. TCRdb processed the 5' RACE reads anew with MiXCR; each CDR3 protein has one entry. Seen here are approximately 700,000 distinct CDR3 sequences, 15% to 20% observed once, and the top ten hold 13%. These data were also filed under a second study, of T cells expressing NK-cell markers.

The sample taken for sequencing was PBMCs. The receptors here all came from a woman in her late teens or twenties in good health.

V is TRBV2 and J is TRBJ1-6; D is uncertain. V was shortened by 4 bases and J by 4 bases, with 5 bases between the two germline ends. The germline CDR1 and CDR2 sequences are SNHLY and FYNNEI. This CDR3 region has 13 residues. The CDR3 sequence is CASSGSYNSPLHF. The DNA of the CDR3 is TGTGCCAGCAGTGGTAGTTATAATTCACCCCTCCACTTT.

This rearrangement joins TRBV14 to TRBJ2-7; 7 bases agree with TRBD1. CDR1 and CDR2 from the germline V gene are SGHDN and FVKESK. After removal of 4 bases from V and 0 bases from J, the junction contained 6 bases not matched to a gene. This CDR3 is 15 amino acids long. Here the CDR3 DNA reads TGTGCCAGCAGCCGAACGGACAGGCACTCCTACGAGCAGTACTTC. Protein: CASSRTDRHSYEQYF.

The V call is TRBV7-2, the J call TRBJ2-7, with TRBD1 matching over 9 bases. Germline lookup yields CDR1 SGHTA and CDR2 FQGNSA. V shed 1 base and J 3 bases; nucleotides not matched to a gene: 7. The CDR3 is 16 residues long. The CDR3: CASSLVAGQGLYEQYF. The CDR3 nucleotides are TGTGCCAGCAGCTTAGTGGCGGGACAGGGTCTCTACGAGCAGTACTTC.

This clonotype occurred many times. V gene TRBV12-3 or TRBV12-4 combines with J gene TRBJ2-7, with a possible D match to TRBD1 (6 bases). The V end lost 6 bases, the J end lost 4 bases, and 10 bases lay between the germline ends. The CDR3 is 12 residues long. The CDR3 sequence is CASRDDRYEQYF. The CDR3 DNA follows: TGTGCCAGCAGAGACGACAGGTACGAGCAGTACTTC.

The CDR3 DNA reads as TGCAGTGCTGGACTAGCGGACACCTACAATGAGCAGTTCTTC. Residues: CSAGLADTYNEQFF. V is TRBV20-1 and J is TRBJ2-1, with 10 bases fitting TRBD2. With 5 bases clipped from V and 2 bases from J, the junction kept 3 bases outside the gene matches. This CDR3 is built from 14 residues. Germline V CDR1 and CDR2: DFQATT, SNEGSKA (reference sequence).

Concerning this clonotype itself: This may be a read error, as it is one base from a much larger clone. The rearrangement uses TRBV10-2 and TRBJ2-5; D possibly corresponds to TRBD2 (5 bases). The CDR3 has 14 amino acids. Germline CDR1 and CDR2: WSHSY and SAAADI. V lost 6 bases, J lost 7 bases, and 18 bases lay in between. The CDR3 DNA reads TGCGCCAGCAGACGCCAGTTGGAGGCCCGGACCCAGTACTTC. It codes for CASRRQLEARTQYF.

The J gene is TRBJ2-5, the V gene TRBV5-1; the match to TRBD2 covers 9 bases. Germline CDR1 and CDR2: SGHRS and YFSETQ. The CDR3 runs to 17 residues. V was clipped by 3 bases and J by 5 bases; unmatched bases: 14. The CDR3 DNA follows: TGCGCCAGCAGCTACCAAACCGGGACTAGCTCCGGGGAGACCCAGTACTTC. Its protein product is CASSYQTGTSSGETQYF.

Worth noting for this clonotype: At one boundary the junction diverges from the germline segment, which might be a read error. The gene calls are TRBV7-3 and TRBJ2-2; D perhaps matches TRBD1 (6 bases). This CDR3 has 13 residues. CDR1 is SGHTA, CDR2 FQGTGA, per germline. DNA of the CDR3: TGTGCCAGCAGCATAACAGGGTTCGGGGAGCTGTTTTTT. This codes for CASSITGFGELFF.

J is TRBJ2-1 and V is TRBV20-1, with TRBD2 matching 8 bases. The ends lost 0 bases at V and 0 bases at J; junction bases unmatched: 7. This CDR3 comprises 17 residues. CDR1 and CDR2 (germline): DFQATT, SNEGSKA (reference sequence). The CDR3 DNA is TGCAGTGCTAGAGATCGGAGGGGACTAGTCTCCTACAATGAGCAGTTCTTC. Translated: CSARDRRGLVSYNEQFF.

The chain has TRBV4-3 and TRBJ1-2; no definite D call. Deletions cut 1 base from V and 6 bases from J, with 12 bases between. The germline CDR1 and CDR2 sequences are LGHNA and YSLEER. CDR3 length: 14 residues. The CDR3 bases are TGCGCCAGCAGCCAAGGTCGAGGGTGGGATGGCTACACCTTC. Amino acid sequence: CASSQGRGWDGYTF.

The gene calls are TRBV4-3 and TRBJ1-2; D unresolved. Germline CDR1 reads LGHNA; CDR2 reads YSLEER. V was clipped by 1 base and J by 8 bases, with 20 bases between them. The CDR3 extends over 16 amino acids. The CDR3 loop is CASSQVERTAMNGYTF. As DNA, the CDR3 is TGCGCCAGCAGCCAAGTGGAACGGACTGCTATGAACGGCTACACCTTC.

This chain links TRBV6-2 or TRBV6-3 with TRBJ1-2; possible D gene TRBD1, 6 bases. V was cut by 6 bases and J by 10 bases, with 18 bases left in between. The length of the CDR3 is 13 residues. The germline V gene encodes CDR1 MNHEY and CDR2 SVGEGT. CDR3 coding DNA: TGTGCCAGCAGGAGCAGGGGATCAAATGACTACACCTTC. Protein: CASRSRGSNDYTF.

This rearrangement joins TRBV12-3 or TRBV12-4 to TRBJ2-5; TRBD2 agrees at 10 bases. This CDR3 is built from 17 residues. Trimming cost V 4 bases and J 4 bases; bases outside gene matches: 12. CDR3 DNA sequence: TGTGCCAGCAGTTCCCTAGCGGGAGAATGGGTGGGAGAGACCCAGTACTTC. Protein product: CASSSLAGEWVGETQYF.

This clonotype was observed a handful of times. The chain employs TRBV4-2 and TRBJ1-1; D may be TRBD1 (6 bases). The V end lost 5 bases, the J end lost 3 bases, and 16 bases lay between the germline ends. Germline lookup yields CDR1 LGHNA and CDR2 YNFKEQ. The CDR3 is 15 amino acids. In DNA form, the CDR3 reads TGTGCCAGCAGCTCAGGGGTCCACCGTTACACTGAAGCTTTCTTT. Residues: CASSSGVHRYTEAFF.

This clonotype was observed at least ten times. The V gene is TRBV12-3 or TRBV12-4, the J gene TRBJ2-7; D uncertain. The CDR3 runs to 13 residues. V was clipped by 3 bases and J by 1 base, with 7 bases between them. The CDR3 here is CASSFQRSYEQYF. CDR3 in DNA: TGTGCCAGCAGTTTCCAGAGATCCTACGAGCAGTACTTC.

In this sample, this clonotype turned up a few times. V is TRBV6-2 or TRBV6-3 and J is TRBJ2-1; D may be TRBD1 or TRBD2 (5 bases each). V lost 3 bases to trimming and J lost 12 bases, with 9 bases between them. This CDR3 is 11 amino acids long. Germline-derived CDR1 and CDR2 are MNHEY and SVGEGT. The CDR3 nucleotides read TGTGCCAGCAGTTATGGGACGACGCAGTTCTTC. Encoded protein: CASSYGTTQFF.

The V and J genes are TRBV20-1 and TRBJ2-1; the D call may be TRBD1 or TRBD2 (5 bases each). Germline V gene sequence: CDR1 DFQATT, CDR2 SNEGSKA (reference sequence). This CDR3 has 12 residues. Trimming removed 4 bases at V and 9 bases at J, with 13 bases between. The CDR3 coding sequence is TGCAGTGCTATCCCCTCGGGGACTGAGCAGTTCTTC. Its translation: CSAIPSGTEQFF.

The table lists this clonotype with a few counts. The chain couples TRBV5-1 to TRBJ2-7; TRBD2 matches at 12 bases. This CDR3 spans 16 amino acids. The junction had 6 bases not matched to a gene; V was cut back by 1 base and J by 4 bases. CDR1 SGHRS and CDR2 YFSETQ come from the germline V gene. The CDR3 DNA follows: TGCGCCAGCAGCTTGTCTAGCGGGGGGGCGTCTTACGAGCAGTACTTC. Residues: CASSLSSGGASYEQYF.